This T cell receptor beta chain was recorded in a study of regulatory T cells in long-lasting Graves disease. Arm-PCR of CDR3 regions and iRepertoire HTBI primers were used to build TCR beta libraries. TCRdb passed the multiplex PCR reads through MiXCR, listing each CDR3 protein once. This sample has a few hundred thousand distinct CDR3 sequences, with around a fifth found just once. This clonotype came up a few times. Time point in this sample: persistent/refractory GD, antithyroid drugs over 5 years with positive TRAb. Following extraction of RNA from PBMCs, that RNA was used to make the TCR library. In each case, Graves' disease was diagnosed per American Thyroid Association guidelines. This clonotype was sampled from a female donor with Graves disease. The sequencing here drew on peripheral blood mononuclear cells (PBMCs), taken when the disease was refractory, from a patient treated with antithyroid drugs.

The CDR3 bases are TGTGCCAGCAGTACTAATGCCGGGACCTACGAGCAGTACTTC. It encodes CASSTNAGTYEQYF. This sequence joins TRBV28 and TRBJ2-7, with TRBD2 as a possible D gene (5 bases). From germline, CDR1 is MDHEN and CDR2 SYDVKM. The length of the CDR3 is 14 residues. The germline V and J ends were trimmed by 5 bases and 2 bases, with 13 bases remaining between them.